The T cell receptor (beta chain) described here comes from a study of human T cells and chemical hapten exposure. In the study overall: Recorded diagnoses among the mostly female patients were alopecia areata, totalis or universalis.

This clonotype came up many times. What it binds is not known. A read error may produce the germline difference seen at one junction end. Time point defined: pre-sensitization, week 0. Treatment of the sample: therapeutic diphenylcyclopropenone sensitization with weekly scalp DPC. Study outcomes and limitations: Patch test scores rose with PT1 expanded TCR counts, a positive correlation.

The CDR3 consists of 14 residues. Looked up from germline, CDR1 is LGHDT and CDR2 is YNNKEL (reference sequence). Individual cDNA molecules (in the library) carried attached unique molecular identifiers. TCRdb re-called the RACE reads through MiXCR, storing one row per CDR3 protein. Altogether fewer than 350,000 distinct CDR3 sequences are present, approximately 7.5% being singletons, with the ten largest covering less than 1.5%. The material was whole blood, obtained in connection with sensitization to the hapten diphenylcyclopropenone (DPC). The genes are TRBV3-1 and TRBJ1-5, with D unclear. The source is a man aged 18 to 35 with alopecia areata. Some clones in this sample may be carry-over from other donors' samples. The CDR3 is CASSQAHSYQPQHF. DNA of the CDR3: TGTGCCAGCAGCCAGGCCCATAGCTATCAGCCCCAGCATTTT.